This record covers a single TCR beta chain. Its target is not known. This CDR3 has 12 residues. Germline loops: CDR1 SGDLS, CDR2 YYNGEE. The sample comes from a study of CXCR3-negative and CXCR3-positive naive CD8 T cells. In triplicate, each CD8+ T cell subset was sorted at more than 250,000 cells per replicate. Study conclusions and caveats: CD5 surface expression was similar among naive subsets, and TCR strength was estimated by inference from TRB CDR3 properties. Researchers reported similar TRBV-TRBJ usage in naive CXCR3-negative and CXCR3-positive cells, though memory differed.

The method, 5' RACE with UMI labels, was used to prepare the TRB cDNA libraries. Each CDR3 protein gets one entry in TCRdb, which reprocessed the 5' RACE reads and gives no DNA. The listing contains under 55,000 distinct CDR3 sequences. V is TRBV9 and J is TRBJ1-2; no DNA is available, so the TRBD1 call from TCRdb remains unchecked. This receptor was obtained from a human donor in good health. Some clones in this sample may be carry-over from other donors' samples. Material: memory CD8+ T cells from blood. The CDR3 is CASSSGAGGYTF. The entire variable domain, with the rest obtained from reference TRBV9 and TRBJ1-2, is as follows: DSGVTQTPKHLITATGQRVTLRCSPRSGDLSVYWYQQSLDQGLQFLIQYYNGEERAKGNILERFSAQQFPDLHSELNLSSLELGDSALYFCASSSGAGGYTFGSGTRLTVV.